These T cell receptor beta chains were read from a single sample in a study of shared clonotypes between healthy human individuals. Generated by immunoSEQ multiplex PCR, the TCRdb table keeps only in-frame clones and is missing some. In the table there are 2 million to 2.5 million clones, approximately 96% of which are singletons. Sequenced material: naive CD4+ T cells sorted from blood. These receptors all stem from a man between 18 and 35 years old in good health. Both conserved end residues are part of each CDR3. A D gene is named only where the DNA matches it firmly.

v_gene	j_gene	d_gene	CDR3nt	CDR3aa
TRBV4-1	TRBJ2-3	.	TGCGCCAGCAGCCTCGGACAGTTAGATACGCAGTATTTT	CASSLGQLDTQYF
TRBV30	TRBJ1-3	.	TGTGCCTGGAGTGGGGGCGGTAGAGCTGGAAACACCATATATTTT	CAWSGGGRAGNTIYF
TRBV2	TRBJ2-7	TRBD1	TGTGCCAGCAGCCGGGGGACAGGCCGGGAGCAGTACTTC	CASSRGTGREQYF
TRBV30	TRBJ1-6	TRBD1	TGTGCCTGGAGCCACGGACAGGGAGGTGTACGATCACCCCTCCACTTT	CAWSHGQGGVRSPLHF
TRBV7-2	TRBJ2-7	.	TGTGCCAGCAGCTTATCCAGGGACTACGAGCAGTACTTC	CASSLSRDYEQYF
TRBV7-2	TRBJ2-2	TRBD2	TGTGCCAGCAGCCGGGGGGGCACCGGGGAGCTGTTTTTT	CASSRGGTGELFF
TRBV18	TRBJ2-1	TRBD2	TGTGCCAGCTCACCACCGTTAACTAGCGGGGGCAATGAGCAGTTCTTC	CASSPPLTSGGNEQFF
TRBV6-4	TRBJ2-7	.	TGTGCCAGCAGTGACTCGGTCAGGGGAAACGAGCAGTACTTC	CASSDSVRGNEQYF
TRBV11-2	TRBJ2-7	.	TGTGCCAGCAGCTCGACTAGTTGGCGGGAGCAGTACTTC	CASSSTSWREQYF
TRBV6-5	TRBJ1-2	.	TGTGCCAGCAGTTATTCCATCCCCTATGGCTACACCTTC	CASSYSIPYGYTF
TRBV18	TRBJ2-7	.	TGTGCCAGCTCCCCCCGGGACCACTACGAGCAGTACTTC	CASSPRDHYEQYF